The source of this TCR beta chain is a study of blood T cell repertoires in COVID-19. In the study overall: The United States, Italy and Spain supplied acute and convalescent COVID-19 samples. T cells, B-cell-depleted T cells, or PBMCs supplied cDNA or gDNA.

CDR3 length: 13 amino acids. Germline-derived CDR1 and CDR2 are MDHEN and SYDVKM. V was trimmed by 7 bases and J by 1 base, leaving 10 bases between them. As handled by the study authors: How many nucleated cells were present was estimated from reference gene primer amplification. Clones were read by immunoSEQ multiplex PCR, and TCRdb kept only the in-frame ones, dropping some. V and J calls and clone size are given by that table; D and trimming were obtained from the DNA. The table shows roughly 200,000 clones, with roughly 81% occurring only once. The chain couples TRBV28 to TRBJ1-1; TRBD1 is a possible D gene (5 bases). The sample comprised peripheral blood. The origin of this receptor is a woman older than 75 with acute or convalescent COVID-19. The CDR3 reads CASTSTGNTEAFF. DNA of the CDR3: TGTGCCAGCACTTCCACAGGGAACACTGAAGCTTTCTTT. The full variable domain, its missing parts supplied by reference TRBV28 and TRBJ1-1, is DVKVTQSSRYLVKRTGEKVFLECVQDMDHENMFWYRQDPGLGLRLIYFSYDVKMKEKGDIPEGYSVSREKKERFSLILESASTNQTSMYLCASTSTGNTEAFFGQGTRLTVV.